These 13 T cell receptor beta chains share one sample of origin, sequenced in a study of T cells in localized non-small cell lung cancer (dated by TCRdb to between 2020 and 2021). Receptor libraries were prepared by the immunoSEQ multiplex PCR assay. TCRdb re-hosts the immuneACCESS table, in-frame sequences only. Its copies lack some clones; in the studies checked, an unresolved V gene accounts for under half of them, and the cause for the rest is not known. The sample yields fewer than 8,000 clones; 93% were counted once. The ten largest clones represent roughly 3% of the sample. This specimen consisted of peripheral blood, obtained before any cancer treatment. These TCRs come from a woman aged 35 to 70 with stage I lung adenocarcinoma.

The J gene is TRBJ2-2, the V gene TRBV2, with 12 bases aligning to TRBD1. The CDR3 is 15 amino acids. V was pared by 6 bases and J by 4 bases, with 3 bases of the junction left unmatched. The V gene's germline CDR1 is SNHLY and CDR2 FYNNEI. CDR3 coding DNA: TGTGCCAGCAGCGGGACAGGGGGCCGCACCGGGGAGCTGTTTTTT. As protein: CASSGTGGRTGELFF.

V is TRBV5-1 and J is TRBJ2-2; 10 nucleotides match TRBD1. The germline V gene encodes CDR1 SGHRS and CDR2 YFSETQ. The CDR3 runs to 15 residues. V dropped 4 bases and J dropped 7; count of bases not matched to a gene: 7. In DNA form, the CDR3 reads TGCGCCAGCAGCGCCGGGACAGGGGTTTACGGGGAGCTGTTTTTT. Protein: CASSAGTGVYGELFF.

V usage is TRBV6-6 and J usage is TRBJ1-6; tentatively, D is TRBD1 (5 bases). Between the trimmed V and J ends, which lost 4 bases and 8 bases, there was a span of 18 bases. Germline CDR1 reads MNHNY; CDR2 reads SVGAGI (reference sequence). CDR3 length: 16 amino acids. The CDR3, as DNA: TGTGCCAGCAGTTCCTCACTGACAGTACAGGATTCACCCCTCCACTTT. Translated: CASSSSLTVQDSPLHF.

The chain links TRBV7-2 to TRBJ2-2, with TRBD2 matching over 14 bases. The V and J ends lost 5 bases and 7 bases, in that order; junction bases with no gene match: 6. The CDR3 spans 16 residues. The germline V gene has CDR1 SGHTA and CDR2 FQGNSA. The CDR3 DNA sequence: TGTGCCAGCAGCCTGACTAGCGGGGGGGCCTTCGGGGAGCTGTTTTTT. Encoded protein: CASSLTSGGAFGELFF.

The chain carries TRBV5-1 and TRBJ2-2; perhaps TRBD2 as D (6 bases). V was cut by 0 bases and J by 1 base, with 7 bases left in between. The CDR3 contains 15 residues. Germline V gene data show CDR1 as SGHRS and CDR2 as YFSETQ. The CDR3 reads CASSLGGLNTGELFF. In DNA, the CDR3 is TGCGCCAGCAGCTTGGGGGGACTGAACACCGGGGAGCTGTTTTTT.

The V gene is TRBV6-5, the J gene TRBJ1-5; D is uncertain. The CDR3 has 13 amino acids. Germline V gene lookup returns CDR1 MNHEY and CDR2 SVGAGI. The ends were cut back, 4 bases at V and 7 bases at J, with 11 bases in the middle. Here the CDR3 reads CASSSVEGQPQHF. The CDR3, as DNA: TGTGCCAGCAGTTCGGTTGAGGGCCAGCCCCAGCATTTT.

J is TRBJ1-2 and V is TRBV19; D remains unclear. Germline CDR1 LNHDA, CDR2 SQIVND (reference sequence). The V gene lost 1 base and the J gene lost 4 bases, with 16 bases spanning the gap. There are 16 residues in the CDR3. The CDR3: CASSIGRYQATYGYTF. The CDR3 DNA reads TGTGCCAGTAGTATAGGGCGTTACCAGGCGACCTATGGCTACACCTTC.

The chain combines TRBV19 with TRBJ2-1, with 8 bases aligning to TRBD2. The junction had 10 bases not matched to a gene; V was cut back by 5 bases and J by 4 bases. The CDR3 is 16 amino acids. Germline-derived CDR1 and CDR2 are LNHDA and SQIVND (reference sequence). DNA of the CDR3: TGTGCCAGTAGTCTCTCAGCGGGAGATTCTTACAATGAGCAGTTCTTC. Its translation: CASSLSAGDSYNEQFF.

The chain recombines TRBV9 with TRBJ1-2; D gene unclear. V lost 4 bases and J 5 bases, leaving 12 bases between the germline ends. The germline V gene encodes CDR1 SGDLS and CDR2 YYNGEE. CDR3 length equals 13 residues. CDR3 residues: CASSKGGIYGYTF. Written as DNA, the CDR3 is TGTGCCAGCAGCAAGGGTGGGATTTATGGCTACACCTTC. The full variable domain, its missing parts supplied by reference TRBV9 and TRBJ1-2, is DSGVTQTPKHLITATGQRVTLRCSPRSGDLSVYWYQQSLDQGLQFLIQYYNGEERAKGNILERFSAQQFPDLHSELNLSSLELGDSALYFCASSKGGIYGYTFGSGTRLTVV.

The gene calls are TRBV6-8 and TRBJ1-1; 7 bases align to TRBD1. Germline V gene lookup returns CDR1 MNHGY and CDR2 SAAAGT. The junction had 13 bases not matched to a gene; V was cut back by 4 bases and J by 5 bases. The CDR3 length is 16 residues. CDR3 DNA: TGTGCCAGCAGTTCTTCCCGGGACAGAGCCAATACTGAAGCTTTCTTT. Residues: CASSSSRDRANTEAFF.

This sequence joins TRBV2 and TRBJ2-1; TRBD2 might be the D (6 bases). The germline V gene has CDR1 SNHLY and CDR2 FYNNEI. The CDR3 sequence is 16 residues long. The V end lost 6 bases, the J end lost 0 bases, and 15 bases lay between the germline ends. The DNA of the CDR3 is TGTGCCAGCAGACTCGGGACTTCCAGCTCCTACAATGAGCAGTTCTTC. Its translation is CASRLGTSSSYNEQFF. The full variable domain, its missing parts supplied by reference TRBV2 and TRBJ2-1, is EPEVTQTPSHQVTQMGQEVILRCVPISNHLYFYWYRQILGQKVEFLVSFYNNEISEKSEIFDDQFSVERPDGSNFTLKIRSTKLEDSAMYFCASRLGTSSSYNEQFFGPGTRLTVL.

The rearrangement joins TRBV4-1 to TRBJ2-3; D is unresolved. CDR3 length: 12 amino acids. Germline loops: CDR1 MGHRA, CDR2 YSYEKL. V was pared by 1 base and J by 11 bases, with 10 bases between. DNA for the CDR3: TGCGCCAGCAGCCAAGTACCAGAAGAGCAGTATTTT. It encodes CASSQVPEEQYF.

The rearrangement links TRBV18 to TRBJ1-4; D is uncertain. This CDR3 region has 13 residues. Germline V CDR1 and CDR2: KGHSH, LQKENI. V was pared by 3 bases and J by 8 bases, with 10 bases between. The DNA of the CDR3 is TGTGCCAGCTCACCTGGCGAGGGCGAAAAACTGTTTTTT. It codes for CASSPGEGEKLFF.